Listed below are T cell receptor beta chains from one sample, sequenced in a study of cytomegalovirus exposure and HLA in healthy donors. Profiling relied on immunoSEQ multiplex PCR, and the TCRdb table lists in-frame clones only, not all of them. This sample has about 130,000 clones; 75% to 90% occur once, and the top ten carry about 3.3%. Material: PBMCs. The receptors originated from a male donor in good health and CMV-seronegative. Both conserved end residues are part of each CDR3. The D gene is left open where the match is weak. Size values are once, few and many counts, or a class for expanded clones, and some rows have none.

few,TRBV5-4,NA,TRBJ1-2,TGTGCCAGCAGCTTTGACGGACTTAGAGGCTCGATCTCCAACTATGGCTACACCTTC,CASSFDGLRGSISNYGYTF
NA,TRBV19,NA,TRBJ1-5,TGTGCCAGTAGTCCAGGCAATCAGCCCCAGCATTTT,CASSPGNQPQHF
NA,TRBV7-9,NA,TRBJ1-6,TGTTCCAGCAGCCGAGACACCAGTTCACCCCTCCACTTT,CSSSRDTSSPLHF
NA,TRBV10-1,NA,TRBJ2-7,TGCGCCAGCAGTGGGGTAGCGGTTACCTACGAGCAGTACTTC,CASSGVAVTYEQYF
NA,TRBV25-1,NA,TRBJ1-5,TGTGCCAGCAGTGATCTAGTGACCCAGCATTTT,CASSDLVTQHF
NA,TRBV7-2,TRBD1,TRBJ2-7,TGTGCCAGCAGCTCAAACACAGGGGTCACTAACGAGCAGTACTTC,CASSSNTGVTNEQYF
NA,TRBV27,TRBD1,TRBJ1-2,TGTGCCAGCAGTTCACAGGGGAGCTATGGCTACACCTTC,CASSSQGSYGYTF
NA,TRBV27,NA,TRBJ2-7,TGTGCCAGCAGTTTAATTCCCTGGGGGGACGAGCAGTACTTC,CASSLIPWGDEQYF
NA,TRBV7-8,NA,TRBJ2-7,TGTGCCAGCAGCCCCCCGACAGTTCCCTACGAGCAGTACTTC,CASSPPTVPYEQYF
NA,TRBV27,NA,TRBJ2-1,TGTGCCAGCAGTCCCAGAAGGGGGGGCACCTACAATGAGCAGTTCTTC,CASSPRRGGTYNEQFF
NA,TRBV7-6,NA,TRBJ2-2,TGTGCCAGCAGCTTAGGTGCGGCCGGGGAGCTGTTTTTT,CASSLGAAGELFF
NA,TRBV19,NA,TRBJ2-7,TGTGCCAGTAGTGTCCAGGCTCCCTCCTACGAGCAGTACTTC,CASSVQAPSYEQYF
NA,TRBV7-3,TRBD2,TRBJ2-3,TGTGCCAGCAGCCCCGGACTAGCGGGGAGCACAGATACGCAGTATTTT,CASSPGLAGSTDTQYF
few,TRBV6-4,TRBD2,TRBJ2-2,TGTGCCAGCAGACTAGCGGGGGACACCGGGGAGCTGTTTTTT,CASRLAGDTGELFF
once,TRBV7-9,TRBD1,TRBJ1-2,TGTTCCAGCAGCTCAACAGGGGGCGCGGACTATGGCTACACCTTC,CSSSSTGGADYGYTF
NA,TRBV5-1,TRBD2,TRBJ2-7,TGCGCCAGCAGCTTGACTAGCGGGATTGGGTCCTACGAGCAGTACTTC,CASSLTSGIGSYEQYF
few,TRBV6-5,NA,TRBJ1-1,TGTGCCAGCAGTTACGGGCCAAACACTGAAGCTTTCTTT,CASSYGPNTEAFF
NA,TRBV4-3,NA,TRBJ1-2,TGCGCCAGCAGCCAAGACTGGGGAGGGACTGGTGGCTACACCTTC,CASSQDWGGTGGYTF
NA,TRBV5-6,NA,TRBJ2-7,TGTGCCAGCAGCTTGACAGTCTCTTTCTACGAGCAGTACTTC,CASSLTVSFYEQYF
NA,TRBV29-1,TRBD2,TRBJ2-2,TGCAGCGTTGACACTAGCGGGAGCGGTGGCGGGGAGCTGTTTTTT,CSVDTSGSGGGELFF
NA,TRBV9,TRBD1,TRBJ2-1,TGTGCCAGCAGCACGAGGACAGGGGAGGGTAATGAGCAGTTCTTC,CASSTRTGEGNEQFF
few,TRBV7-9,NA,TRBJ2-7,TGTGCCAGCAGTCGACGCGAGGTCACCTACGAGCAGTACTTC,CASSRREVTYEQYF
NA,TRBV6-1,NA,TRBJ2-2,TGTGCCGTTTGGGGCGACGGGGAGCTGTTTTTT,CAVWGDGELFF
NA,TRBV5-1,TRBD1,TRBJ1-1,TGCGCCAGCAGCTTGGGGACAGGGACTGAAGCTTTCTTT,CASSLGTGTEAFF
NA,TRBV6-1,NA,TRBJ1-2,TGTGCCAGCAGTGAAGCTGTGGGGGGTTCGTATGGCTACACCTTC,CASSEAVGGSYGYTF
NA,TRBV6-5,NA,TRBJ2-7,TGTGCCAGCAGTGGCCTATTAGCGGCAGCCTACGAGCAGTACTTC,CASSGLLAAAYEQYF
NA,TRBV11-1,TRBD1,TRBJ1-5,TGTGCCAGCAGCCCACGACAGGGAGCCGGTCCCCAGCATTTT,CASSPRQGAGPQHF
NA,TRBV4-2,TRBD1,TRBJ1-5,TGTGCCAGCAGCCTTGGACAGGAGATTAGCAATCAGCCCCAGCATTTT,CASSLGQEISNQPQHF
NA,TRBV29-1,TRBD2,TRBJ2-2,TGCAGCGTTCTAGCGGGAGGGCCAGGCGGGGAGCTGTTTTTT,CSVLAGGPGGELFF
NA,TRBV5-6,TRBD1,TRBJ2-7,TGTGCCAGCGGCCGTCCGGGACAGGGACCCTACGAGCAGTACTTC,CASGRPGQGPYEQYF
NA,TRBV10-3,TRBD1,TRBJ1-1,TGTGCCATCAGTGCCTCGACAGGGGTAGGCACTGAAGCTTTCTTT,CAISASTGVGTEAFF
once,TRBV4-3,TRBD1,TRBJ1-6,TGCGCCAGCAGCCAAGAAGGACAGGGTTATTCACCCCTCCACTTT,CASSQEGQGYSPLHF
NA,TRBV28,TRBD1,TRBJ1-2,TGTGCCAGCAGTTTACGGGACAGGGTCTATGGCTACACCTTC,CASSLRDRVYGYTF
NA,TRBV7-9,NA,TRBJ2-7,TGTTCCAGCAGCTTAGGGGGGGAGACCGGGGAGCAGTACTTC,CSSSLGGETGEQYF
NA,TRBV2,NA,TRBJ2-6,TGTGCCAGCAGTCAACAGGGAGCTGGGGCCAACGGCCTGACTTTC,CASSQQGAGANGLTF
NA,TRBV29-1,NA,TRBJ2-3,TGCAGCGTTGTGGGGTTTGCGGGCCCTAGCACAGATACGCAGTATTTT,CSVVGFAGPSTDTQYF
NA,TRBV27,NA,TRBJ2-1,TGTGCCAGCAGTTTAAACCGGGGTTGGTTCTTC,CASSLNRGWFF
NA,TRBV4-3,TRBD1,TRBJ2-6,TGCGCCAGCAGCCAAAGATTTGGGACAGGGTCGGGGGCCAACGTCCTGACTTTC,CASSQRFGTGSGANVLTF
NA,TRBV7-2,NA,TRBJ2-5,TGTGCCAGCAGCTTAAACAGACAAGAGACCCAGTACTTC,CASSLNRQETQYF
NA,TRBV28,NA,TRBJ1-5,TGTGCCAGCAGCCCCGGAGTACAGGGATTTAGGGGCAATCAGCCCCAGCATTTT,CASSPGVQGFRGNQPQHF
NA,TRBV5-5,TRBD1,TRBJ1-2,TGTGCCAGCAGCTTAAGGACAGGGGATGCTGGCTACACCTTC,CASSLRTGDAGYTF
NA,TRBV5-1,TRBD1,TRBJ2-7,TGCGCCAGCAGCTTGGCTCGACAGGGGGCCTACGAGCAGTACTTC,CASSLARQGAYEQYF